This T cell receptor beta chain was documented in a study of tumor-infiltrating lymphocytes in primary liver carcinoma. The wider study: About 3.65 to 7.13 million productive TCRbeta reads were obtained from the samples, with similar numbers across tissue types.

In germline, CDR1 is SGHAT, CDR2 FQNNGV. This CDR3 is built from 15 residues. With around 500 ng total RNA as template and a constant-region primer, TCR beta cDNA was made. Libraries covering TCR beta were generated through three nested multiplex PCR rounds (using a slightly modified ARM-PCR). The first two PCR rounds, roughly 9 cycles each, used TRBV1-TRBV30 forward primers and a C-beta reverse primer. TCRdb redid the calling of the multiplex PCR reads with MiXCR, one entry per CDR3 protein. The table records about 330,000 distinct CDR3 sequences, almost 65% of them present only once. Notes on the study in general: Tumors significantly exceeded blood in top-250-clone fraction (p = 0.039). Researchers found tumor-adjacent and tumor-blood pairs overlapped less than tumor region pairs.

Germline DNA was also extracted, and blood RNA derived from unsorted whole blood. With regard to this clonotype: What it binds is unknown. Germline is not matched at one junction end, which may reflect a read error.

Sequencing input: peripheral blood. The clonotype comes from a man in his forties with primary liver carcinoma and hepatitis B virus infection. The chain joins TRBV11-2 to TRBJ2-3, with TRBD2 matching 10 bases. The CDR3 nucleotides read TGTGCCGGCAGATTAGGACTAGCGGAGGGAGATACGCAGTATTTT. It is translated as CAGRLGLAEGDTQYF.